These T cell receptor beta chains were read from a single sample in a study of Tregs in tolerant kidney transplant recipients. Clones were sequenced by immunoSEQ multiplex PCR, and TCRdb holds only the in-frame ones, with some missing. The sample contains about 66,000 clones, 80% to 95% of which appear only once. Material: CD8+ T cells from blood, obtained before the transplant. The receptor source for this set is a human donor who received a combined kidney and bone marrow transplant. Both conserved end residues are part of each CDR3. The D gene is left open where the match is weak. Size is omitted from some rows. Given values are once, few, many or a class for expanded clones.

CDR3nt,CDR3aa,j_gene,v_gene,abundance,d_gene
TGTGCCAGCAGCCACACAGGGGCAGAGACCCAGTACTTC,CASSHTGAETQYF,TRBJ2-5,TRBV9,NA,TRBD1
TGTGCCAGCAGTTTCATCACCTACAATGAGCAGTTCTTC,CASSFITYNEQFF,TRBJ2-1,TRBV28,NA,NA
TGTGCCAGCAGCTCCCGGGACAAGCCCCCCTCCTACGAGCAGTACTTC,CASSSRDKPPSYEQYF,TRBJ2-7,TRBV13,NA,NA
TGTGCCTGGCGCTTACACGGGGTCACTGAAGCTTTCTTT,CAWRLHGVTEAFF,TRBJ1-1,TRBV30,NA,NA
TGTGCCACCAGCAGAGATTTAATGGGACAGAACTATGGCTACACCTTC,CATSRDLMGQNYGYTF,TRBJ1-2,TRBV15,NA,TRBD1
TGTGCCAGTAGTATAGGCCTTCGGGGCTACGAGCAGTACTTC,CASSIGLRGYEQYF,TRBJ2-7,TRBV19,NA,NA
TGTGCCAGCAGCTTAGCGAGCCACGAGCAGTACTTC,CASSLASHEQYF,TRBJ2-7,TRBV7-6,NA,NA
TGTGCCAGCTCATTACTATTGGAGACCCAGTACTTC,CASSLLLETQYF,TRBJ2-5,TRBV5-4,NA,NA
TGTGCCAGCAGCCAATCGACAGGGGGAGGATACGAGCAGTACTTC,CASSQSTGGGYEQYF,TRBJ2-7,TRBV4-2,few,TRBD1
TGTGCCAGCAGCACGTTGGACAGATCCAGGCAGCCCCAGCATTTT,CASSTLDRSRQPQHF,TRBJ1-5,TRBV21-1,NA,NA
TGTGCCAGCAGCTTGGAGAGCTCCTACGAGCAGTACTTC,CASSLESSYEQYF,TRBJ2-7,TRBV7-9,NA,NA
TGTGCCAGCAGCGTAGCGGAGACAGGGGCTCGAGGCTACGAGCAGTACTTC,CASSVAETGARGYEQYF,TRBJ2-7,TRBV9,NA,TRBD1
TGTGCCAGTAGTATGGGCAGGGGAGCCTACGAGCAGTACTTC,CASSMGRGAYEQYF,TRBJ2-7,TRBV19,NA,NA
TGTGCCAGCAGCCCACAGGGGGCGCATCACTATGGCTACACCTTC,CASSPQGAHHYGYTF,TRBJ1-2,TRBV14,NA,TRBD1
TGTGCCAGCAGCTTAACCTCAGGTGCCTGGGAGCAGTACTTC,CASSLTSGAWEQYF,TRBJ2-7,TRBV11-3,NA,NA
TGCGCCAGCAGCCGCCGCCGGGGGGCGGGAGGCTACACCTTC,CASSRRRGAGGYTF,TRBJ1-2,TRBV4-3,NA,NA
TGTGCCAGCAGTTTACTCCTAGCGGGGGGCGTCAATGAGCAGTTCTTC,CASSLLLAGGVNEQFF,TRBJ2-1,TRBV27,NA,TRBD2
TGTGCCAGCAGCTTCGCGGGGGTTACAGATACGCAGTATTTT,CASSFAGVTDTQYF,TRBJ2-3,TRBV7-8,NA,TRBD2
TGTGCCAGCAGTGGGACAGTTTCCTCCTATAATTCACCCCTCCACTTT,CASSGTVSSYNSPLHF,TRBJ1-6,TRBV28,NA,TRBD1
TGCGCCAGCAGCTTGGCGACAGTTACAGGCTCCTACGAGCAGTACTTC,CASSLATVTGSYEQYF,TRBJ2-7,TRBV5-1,NA,NA
TGTGCCAGCAGCTCAGGGGGTTGGGGCTACACCTTC,CASSSGGWGYTF,TRBJ1-2,TRBV4-2,NA,TRBD1
TGTGCCAGCAAGGACAGGGATTATGAAAAACTGTTTTTT,CASKDRDYEKLFF,TRBJ1-4,TRBV5-5,NA,TRBD1
TGTGCCAGCAGCGCGAAAACCCCTGACAGGGGTAACACTGAAGCTTTCTTT,CASSAKTPDRGNTEAFF,TRBJ1-1,TRBV5-5,NA,TRBD1
TGTGCCACCAGCGTCGGACAGACTGAAGCTTTCTTT,CATSVGQTEAFF,TRBJ1-1,TRBV15,NA,NA
TGTGCCAGCAGCGTAGCGGGGGCTAACTATGGCTACACCTTC,CASSVAGANYGYTF,TRBJ1-2,TRBV9,few,NA
TGTGCCAGCAGTTACTCCGCCGACAACGAGCAGTACTTC,CASSYSADNEQYF,TRBJ2-7,TRBV6-5,NA,NA
TGTGCCAGCAGTTTAGAGGCTGGCAATCAGCCCCAGCATTTT,CASSLEAGNQPQHF,TRBJ1-5,TRBV28,once,NA
TGTGCCAGCAGCTTAGAGGGGGGGCTTAACGGCTACACCTTC,CASSLEGGLNGYTF,TRBJ1-2,TRBV13,NA,NA
TGTGCCACCCCTGGGCCAGGCCCTTATGGCTACACCTTC,CATPGPGPYGYTF,TRBJ1-2,TRBV19,NA,NA
TGTGCCAGCAGCGCTTCTGGGCTTTCCGCAGATACGCAGTATTTT,CASSASGLSADTQYF,TRBJ2-3,TRBV9,few,NA
TGTGCCAGCAGCTCGGGACTGCGCTTTGGGGAGCTGTTTTTT,CASSSGLRFGELFF,TRBJ2-2,TRBV13,NA,NA
TGTGCCAGTAGCACCGGGTTTGTCGGGGACACTGAAGCTTTCTTT,CASSTGFVGDTEAFF,TRBJ1-1,TRBV19,once,NA
TGTGCCAGCAGCCAAACTAGTAGGCGCACAGATACGCAGTATTTT,CASSQTSRRTDTQYF,TRBJ2-3,TRBV7-9,NA,NA
TGCGCCAGCAGCCAAACCACAGGGTCCGAGCAGTACTTC,CASSQTTGSEQYF,TRBJ2-7,TRBV4-3,NA,NA
TGCGCCAGCAGCTTACGCCATCCGGGGTACGAGCAGTACTTC,CASSLRHPGYEQYF,TRBJ2-7,TRBV5-1,NA,NA
TGTGCCAGTAGTAGGGACTATGGTCCCTACGAGCAGTACTTC,CASSRDYGPYEQYF,TRBJ2-7,TRBV19,NA,TRBD2
TGTGCCAGCAGCGGGACTAGCGGCTTTTCCTACGAGCAGTACTTC,CASSGTSGFSYEQYF,TRBJ2-7,TRBV9,once,TRBD2
TGTGCCAGCAGTTTAGGGGAGGGGTTCGGCCCCTACGAGCAGTACTTC,CASSLGEGFGPYEQYF,TRBJ2-7,TRBV11-1,NA,TRBD2
TGTGCCAGCAGTGAAAGGGGGCCTGGAGGCTACGAGCAGTACTTC,CASSERGPGGYEQYF,TRBJ2-7,TRBV2,NA,TRBD1
TGTGCCAGTAGTTTAGCGGGGAGCTCCTACAATGAGCAGTTCTTC,CASSLAGSSYNEQFF,TRBJ2-1,TRBV19,once,TRBD2
TGTGCCAGCAGCTTAGAAGCGGGCTACGAGCAGTACTTC,CASSLEAGYEQYF,TRBJ2-7,TRBV11-2,few,NA
TGTGCCAGCAGGGACAGGGTCACCTATAATTCCCCCCTCCACTTT,CASRDRVTYNSPLHF,TRBJ1-6,TRBV6-1,NA,TRBD1
TGTGCCAGCAGCCCATCGGGACAGGGAAGGTCCTACGAGCAGTACTTC,CASSPSGQGRSYEQYF,TRBJ2-7,TRBV11-3,NA,TRBD1
TGTGCCAGCAGCTTAGCCCTAGCGGGATCCTACAATGAGCAGTTCTTC,CASSLALAGSYNEQFF,TRBJ2-1,TRBV7-2,NA,TRBD2
TGTGCCAGCAGCTTAGAAAGCAGGACAGGCTACGAGCAGTACTTC,CASSLESRTGYEQYF,TRBJ2-7,TRBV11-2,NA,TRBD1
TGCGCCAGCAGCGCACTACCGGGACAGAGTCGCACTGAAGCTTTCTTT,CASSALPGQSRTEAFF,TRBJ1-1,TRBV5-1,NA,TRBD1
TGTGCCAGCAGTGAGAGCGGGACCTACAATGAGCAGTTCTTC,CASSESGTYNEQFF,TRBJ2-1,TRBV2,NA,TRBD2
TGTGCCAGTACAGGACAGGAGCCAGATCAGCCCCAGCATTTT,CASTGQEPDQPQHF,TRBJ1-5,TRBV19,NA,TRBD1
TGCAGCGTTGCGGACAGTCTCTATGGCTACACCTTC,CSVADSLYGYTF,TRBJ1-2,TRBV29-1,NA,NA
TGTGCCAGTTCCGGGACAGGGGTCTACAATGAGCAGTTCTTC,CASSGTGVYNEQFF,TRBJ2-1,TRBV27,NA,TRBD1
TGTGCCAGCAGTTCAGGATCTGGAAACACCATATATTTT,CASSSGSGNTIYF,TRBJ1-3,TRBV27,few,NA
TGCGCCAGCAGCCAAGATACAGGGTCTCGCGTCCTGACTTTC,CASSQDTGSRVLTF,TRBJ2-6,TRBV4-3,NA,NA
TGCGCCAGCAGCCCCGACAGGGAAGGCTCCTACGAGCAGTACTTC,CASSPDREGSYEQYF,TRBJ2-7,TRBV5-1,NA,TRBD1
TGCGCCAGCAGCGACTGGACAGGGTATGGAGATACGCAGTATTTT,CASSDWTGYGDTQYF,TRBJ2-3,TRBV5-1,NA,TRBD1
TGCGCCAGCAGCCCAGGAACCGGCTACTCCTACGAGCAGTACTTC,CASSPGTGYSYEQYF,TRBJ2-7,TRBV4-3,NA,NA
TGTGCCAGCAGTTTGGGAGCTAATTTTTACGAGCAGTACTTC,CASSLGANFYEQYF,TRBJ2-7,TRBV27,NA,NA
TGTGCCAGCAGCTCCGGGACAGCAGCTTATGAAGCTTTCTTT,CASSSGTAAYEAFF,TRBJ1-1,TRBV7-6,NA,TRBD1
TGCGCCAGCAGCCTGTCGAGTCCTTCAGGGAACACTGAAGCTTTCTTT,CASSLSSPSGNTEAFF,TRBJ1-1,TRBV4-3,NA,NA
TGTGCCAGCAGCCACGAAGGAATACAGGGGGCGGGAGAAAAACTGTTTTTT,CASSHEGIQGAGEKLFF,TRBJ1-4,TRBV4-2,NA,TRBD1